This T cell receptor beta chain was obtained from a study of T cells in Graves' hyperthyroidism and ophthalmopathy. Overall study findings and caveats: Through a model of 13 V-J features, ophthalmopathy was separated from stable hyperthyroidism.

Clinicians diagnosed patients from clinical symptoms, serum thyroxine and TRAb, thyroid ultrasound and orbital computed tomography. The CDR3 has 15 residues. V lost 2 bases, J lost 2 bases, and 5 bases stayed unmatched. Germline V lookup: CDR1 MNHEY, CDR2 SVGAGI. Of note for this clonotype: No antigen is known for it. This sequence may be a read error, since a much larger clone differs from it by one base. The CDR3 end shows no conserved phenylalanine or tryptophan, and so a read error is likely.

The investigators amplified TCR beta CDR3 regions from RNA transcripts. TCR CDR3 underwent first-round RT-PCR with the HTBI primer set. TCRdb passed the multiplex PCR reads through MiXCR, listing each CDR3 protein once. The repertoire has 400,000 to 500,000 distinct CDR3 sequences, roughly 14% of them found once; the top ten carry approximately 13%. This TCR came from a man younger than 35 with Graves' ophthalmopathy. This chain joins TRBV6-5 and TRBJ2-5; 7 bases align to TRBD1. Input material: blood. The CDR3 loop reads CASSYGSGGQETQYS. DNA of the CDR3: TGTGCCAGCAGTTACGGGTCAGGGGGACAAGAGACCCAGTACTCC.